This T cell receptor (beta chain) derives from a study of CD4 T cells in relation to SARS-CoV-2 and coronaviruses. For the study at large: PBMCs were cultured with antigen for roughly 11 days before TCR beta sequencing.

Profiling relied on immunoSEQ multiplex PCR, and the TCRdb table lists in-frame clones only, not all of them. The repertoire holds 25,000 to 35,000 clones, with under 80% as singletons. CDR3 length: 15 amino acids. Per germline, CDR1 MDHEN and CDR2 SYDVKM. Trimming took 10 bases from V and 3 from J; bases not matched to a gene: 14. As concerns this clone: Its specificity is not known.

Points from the study as a whole: About 65% of donors had memory CD4+ clonotypes crossrecognizing SARS-CoV-2 and common cold coronavirus spike. Memory recall responses, not primary responses primed in culture, are what the assay detects. This crossreactivity analysis covered spike protein alone, no other viral proteins.

The TCR comes from an adult with COVID-19. Sequenced input: memory CD4+ T cells from PBMCs, cultured in vitro. This chain links TRBV28 with TRBJ1-2, with 7 bases lining up with TRBD1. In nucleotides, the CDR3 is TGTGCCAACCAGCCTAGCGGCAGGGGGGACTATGGCTACACCTTC. It encodes CANQPSGRGDYGYTF.